This entry is about one T cell receptor (beta chain). These data are taken from a study of T cell changes during pregnancy in multiple sclerosis. Sequencing used immunoSEQ multiplex PCR; TCRdb keeps in-frame clones, though not all of them. The sample shows approximately 57,000 clones, around 90% of them seen only once. Germline-derived CDR1 and CDR2 are SEHNR and FQNEAQ (reference sequence). The length of the CDR3 is 15 residues. Trimming removed 5 bases at V and 0 bases at J, with 11 bases between. Sequenced material: peripheral blood, taken after pregnancy. V gene TRBV7-9 combines with J gene TRBJ1-5, with D perhaps TRBD1 (6 bases). The origin of this receptor is a female donor in good health, enrolled as a control in a pregnancy study. The CDR3 here is CASSAGQYSNQPQHF. As DNA, the CDR3 is TGTGCCAGCAGCGCCGGACAGTATAGCAATCAGCCCCAGCATTTT.